The source of this T cell receptor beta chain is a study of CD8 T cells in Susac syndrome. General study points: By the study's own acknowledgment, its TCR sequencing and HLA analysis included relatively few individuals.

CD8+ and CD4+ T cells taken from blood had their TCR beta sequenced. The V and J ends lost 0 bases and 2 bases respectively, with 7 bases between them. The CDR3 runs to 15 residues. Germline V gene lookup returns CDR1 LGHNA and CDR2 YSLEER. Reverse transcription of about 0.45 to 1 ug RNA was performed with random hexamers. TCRdb re-called the immunoSEQ multiplex PCR reads with MiXCR, one entry per CDR3 protein. The sample includes around 270,000 distinct CDR3 sequences, 75% to 85% of them seen just once. Concerning this clonotype: The antigen is unknown.

The receptor comes from a human donor with multiple sclerosis. The chain couples TRBV4-3 to TRBJ2-2; D is unclear. Source material: CD8+ T cells from PBMCs. CDR3 coding DNA: TGCGCCAGCAGCCAAGAGGCCGTCAACACCGGGGAGCTGTTTTTT. It translates to CASSQEAVNTGELFF.